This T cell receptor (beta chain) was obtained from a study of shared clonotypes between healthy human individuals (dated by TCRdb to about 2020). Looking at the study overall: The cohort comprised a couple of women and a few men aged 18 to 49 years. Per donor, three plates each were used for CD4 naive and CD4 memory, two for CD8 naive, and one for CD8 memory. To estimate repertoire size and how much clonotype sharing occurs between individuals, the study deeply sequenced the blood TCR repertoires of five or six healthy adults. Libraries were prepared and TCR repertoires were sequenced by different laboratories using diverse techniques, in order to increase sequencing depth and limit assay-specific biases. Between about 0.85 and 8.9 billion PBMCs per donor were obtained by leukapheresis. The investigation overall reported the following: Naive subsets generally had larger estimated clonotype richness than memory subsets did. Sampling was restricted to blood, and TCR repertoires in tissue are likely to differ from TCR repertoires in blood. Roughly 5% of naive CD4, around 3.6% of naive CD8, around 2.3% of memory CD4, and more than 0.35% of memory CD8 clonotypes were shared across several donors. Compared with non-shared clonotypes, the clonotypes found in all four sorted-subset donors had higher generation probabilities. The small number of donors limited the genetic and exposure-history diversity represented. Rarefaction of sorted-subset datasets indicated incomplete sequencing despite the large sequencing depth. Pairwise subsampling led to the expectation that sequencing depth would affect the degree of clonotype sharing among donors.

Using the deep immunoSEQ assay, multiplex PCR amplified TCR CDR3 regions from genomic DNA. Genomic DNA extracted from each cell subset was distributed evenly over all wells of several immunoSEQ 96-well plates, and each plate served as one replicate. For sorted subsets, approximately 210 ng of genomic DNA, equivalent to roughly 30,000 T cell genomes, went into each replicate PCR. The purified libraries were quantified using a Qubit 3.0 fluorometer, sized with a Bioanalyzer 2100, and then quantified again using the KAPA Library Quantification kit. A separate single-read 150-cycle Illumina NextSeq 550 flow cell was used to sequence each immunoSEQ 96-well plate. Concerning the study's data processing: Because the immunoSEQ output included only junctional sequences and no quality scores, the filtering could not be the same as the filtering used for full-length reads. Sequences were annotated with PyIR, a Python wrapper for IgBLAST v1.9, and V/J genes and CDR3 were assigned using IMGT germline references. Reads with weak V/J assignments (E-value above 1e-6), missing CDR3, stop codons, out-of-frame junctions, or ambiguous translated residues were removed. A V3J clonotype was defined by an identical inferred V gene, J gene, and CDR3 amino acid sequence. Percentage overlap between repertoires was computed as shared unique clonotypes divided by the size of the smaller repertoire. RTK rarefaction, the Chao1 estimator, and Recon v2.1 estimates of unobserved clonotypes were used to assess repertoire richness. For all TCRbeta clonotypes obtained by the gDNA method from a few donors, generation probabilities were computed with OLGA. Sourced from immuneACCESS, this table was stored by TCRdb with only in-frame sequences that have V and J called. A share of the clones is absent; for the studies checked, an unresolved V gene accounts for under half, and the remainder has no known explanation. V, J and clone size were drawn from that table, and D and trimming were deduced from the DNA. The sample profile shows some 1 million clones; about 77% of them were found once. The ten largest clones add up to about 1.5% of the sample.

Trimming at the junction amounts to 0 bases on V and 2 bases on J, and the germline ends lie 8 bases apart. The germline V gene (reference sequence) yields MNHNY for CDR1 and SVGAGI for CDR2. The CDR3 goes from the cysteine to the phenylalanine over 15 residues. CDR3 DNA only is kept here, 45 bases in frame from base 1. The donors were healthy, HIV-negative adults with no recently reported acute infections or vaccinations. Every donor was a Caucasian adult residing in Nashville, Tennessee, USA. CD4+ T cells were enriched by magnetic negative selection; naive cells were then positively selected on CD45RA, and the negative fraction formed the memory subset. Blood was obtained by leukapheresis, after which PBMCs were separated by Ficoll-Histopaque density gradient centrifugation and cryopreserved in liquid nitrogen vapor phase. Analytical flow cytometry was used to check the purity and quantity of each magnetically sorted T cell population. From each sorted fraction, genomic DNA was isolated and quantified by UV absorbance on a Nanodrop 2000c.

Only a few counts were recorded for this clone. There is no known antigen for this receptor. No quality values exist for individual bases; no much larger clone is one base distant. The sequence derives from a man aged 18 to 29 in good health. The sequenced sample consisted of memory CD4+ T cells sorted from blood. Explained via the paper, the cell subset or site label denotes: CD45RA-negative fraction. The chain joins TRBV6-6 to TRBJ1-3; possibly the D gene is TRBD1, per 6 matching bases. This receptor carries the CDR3 CASSYSTGAGNTIYF. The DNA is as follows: TGTGCCAGCAGTTACTCGACAGGAGCTGGAAACACCATATATTTT.